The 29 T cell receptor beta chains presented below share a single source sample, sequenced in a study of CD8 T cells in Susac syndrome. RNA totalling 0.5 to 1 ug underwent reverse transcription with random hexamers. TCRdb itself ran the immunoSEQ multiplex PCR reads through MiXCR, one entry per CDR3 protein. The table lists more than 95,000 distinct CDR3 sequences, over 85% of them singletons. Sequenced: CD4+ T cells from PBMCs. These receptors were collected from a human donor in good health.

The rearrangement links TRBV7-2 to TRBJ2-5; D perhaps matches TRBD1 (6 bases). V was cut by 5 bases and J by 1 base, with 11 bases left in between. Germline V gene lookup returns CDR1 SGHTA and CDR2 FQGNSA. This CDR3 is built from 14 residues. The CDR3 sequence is CASSGRGVQETQYF. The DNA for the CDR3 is TGTGCCAGCAGCGGCAGGGGCGTCCAAGAGACCCAGTACTTC.

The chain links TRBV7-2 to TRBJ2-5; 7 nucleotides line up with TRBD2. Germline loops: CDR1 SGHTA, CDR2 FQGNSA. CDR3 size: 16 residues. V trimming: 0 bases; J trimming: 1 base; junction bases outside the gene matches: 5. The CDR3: CASSLAESSGQETQYF. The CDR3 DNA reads TGTGCCAGCAGCTTAGCGGAGTCTAGCGGCCAAGAGACCCAGTACTTC.

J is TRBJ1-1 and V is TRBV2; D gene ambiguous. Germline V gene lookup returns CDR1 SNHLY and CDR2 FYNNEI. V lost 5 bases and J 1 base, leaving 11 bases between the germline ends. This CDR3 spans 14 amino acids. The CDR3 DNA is TGTGCCAGCAGTCTGGAGGGCCAGAACACTGAAGCTTTCTTT. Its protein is CASSLEGQNTEAFF.

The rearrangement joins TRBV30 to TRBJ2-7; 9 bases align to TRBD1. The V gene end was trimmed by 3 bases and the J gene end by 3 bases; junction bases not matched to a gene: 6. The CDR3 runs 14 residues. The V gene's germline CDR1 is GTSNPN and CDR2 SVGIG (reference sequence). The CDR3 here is CAWSDGTGNYEQYF. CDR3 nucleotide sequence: TGTGCCTGGAGCGACGGGACAGGGAACTACGAGCAGTACTTC. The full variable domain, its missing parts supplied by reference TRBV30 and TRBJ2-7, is SQTIHQWPATLVQPVGSPLSLECTVEGTSNPNLYWYRQAAGRGLQLLFYSVGIGQISSEVPQNLSASRPQDRQFILSSKKLLLSDSGFYLCAWSDGTGNYEQYFGPGTRLTVT.

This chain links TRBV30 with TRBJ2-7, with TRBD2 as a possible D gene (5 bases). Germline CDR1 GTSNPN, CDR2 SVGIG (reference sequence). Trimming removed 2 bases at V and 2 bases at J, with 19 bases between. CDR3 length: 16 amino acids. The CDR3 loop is CAWSPRGSLRTYEQYF. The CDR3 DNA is TGTGCCTGGAGTCCCCGAGGGAGTCTGCGAACCTACGAGCAGTACTTC.

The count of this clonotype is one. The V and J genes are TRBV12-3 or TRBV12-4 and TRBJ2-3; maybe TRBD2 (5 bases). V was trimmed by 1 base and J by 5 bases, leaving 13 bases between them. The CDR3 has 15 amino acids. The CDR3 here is CASSLVEGAGDTQYF. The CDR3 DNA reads TGTGCCAGCAGTTTAGTCGAGGGAGCAGGAGATACGCAGTATTTT.

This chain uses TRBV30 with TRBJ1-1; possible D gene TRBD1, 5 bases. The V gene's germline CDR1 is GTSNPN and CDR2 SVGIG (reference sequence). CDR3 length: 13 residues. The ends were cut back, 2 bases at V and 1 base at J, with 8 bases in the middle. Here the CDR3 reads CAWSRTGNTEAFF. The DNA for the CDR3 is TGTGCCTGGAGTAGAACAGGGAACACTGAAGCTTTCTTT.

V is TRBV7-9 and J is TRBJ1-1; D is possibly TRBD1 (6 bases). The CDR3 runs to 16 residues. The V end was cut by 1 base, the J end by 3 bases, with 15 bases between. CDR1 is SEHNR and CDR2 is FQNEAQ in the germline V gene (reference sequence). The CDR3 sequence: CASSLGVGQPYTEAFF. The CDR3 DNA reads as TGTGCCAGCAGCTTAGGGGTCGGACAGCCATACACTGAAGCTTTCTTT.

The CDR3 spells CAWGQQNADTQYF. The CDR3 DNA reads as TGTGCCTGGGGACAGCAAAACGCAGATACGCAGTATTTT. The rearrangement links TRBV30 to TRBJ2-3, with TRBD1 as a possible D gene (6 bases). Germline V lookup: CDR1 GTSNPN, CDR2 SVGIG (reference sequence). This CDR3 region has 13 residues. Trimming shortened V by 5 bases and J by 4 bases, and 13 bases separated the two germline ends.

CDR3 sequence reads: CATSDPTNTGELFF. The CDR3 DNA reads as TGTGCCACCAGTGATCCGACGAACACCGGGGAGCTGTTTTTT. V usage is TRBV24-1 and J usage is TRBJ2-2; no clear D. The ends were cut back, 3 bases at V and 0 bases at J, with 4 bases in the middle. The germline V gene encodes CDR1 KGHDR and CDR2 SFDVKD. The CDR3 is 14 residues long.

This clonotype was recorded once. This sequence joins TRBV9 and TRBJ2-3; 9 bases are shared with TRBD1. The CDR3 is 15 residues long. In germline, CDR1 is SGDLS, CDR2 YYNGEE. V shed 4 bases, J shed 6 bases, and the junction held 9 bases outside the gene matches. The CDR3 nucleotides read TGTGCCAGCAGCTTATCACAGGGGGCGCCGGATACGCAGTATTTT. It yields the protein CASSLSQGAPDTQYF. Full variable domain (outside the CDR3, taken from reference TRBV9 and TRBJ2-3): DSGVTQTPKHLITATGQRVTLRCSPRSGDLSVYWYQQSLDQGLQFLIQYYNGEERAKGNILERFSAQQFPDLHSELNLSSLELGDSALYFCASSLSQGAPDTQYFGPGTRLTVL.

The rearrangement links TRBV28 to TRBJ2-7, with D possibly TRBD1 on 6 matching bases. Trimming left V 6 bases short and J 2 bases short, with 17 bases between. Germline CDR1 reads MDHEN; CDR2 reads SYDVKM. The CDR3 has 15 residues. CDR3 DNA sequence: TGTGCCAGCAGCCCTCAGGGGTGGTACCCCTACGAGCAGTACTTC. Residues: CASSPQGWYPYEQYF.

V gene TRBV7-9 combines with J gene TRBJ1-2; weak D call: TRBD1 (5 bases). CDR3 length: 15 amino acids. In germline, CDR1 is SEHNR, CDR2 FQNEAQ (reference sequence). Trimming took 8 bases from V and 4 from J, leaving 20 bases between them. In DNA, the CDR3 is TGTGCCAGCGGCCCCAACAATGGGGGTAGCTATGGCTACACCTTC. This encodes CASGPNNGGSYGYTF.

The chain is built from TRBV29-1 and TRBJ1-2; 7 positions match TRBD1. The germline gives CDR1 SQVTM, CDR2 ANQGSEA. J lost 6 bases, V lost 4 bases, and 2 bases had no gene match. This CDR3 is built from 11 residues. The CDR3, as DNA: TGCAGCGTTGCAGGGGGGAATGGCTACACCTTC. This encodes CSVAGGNGYTF.

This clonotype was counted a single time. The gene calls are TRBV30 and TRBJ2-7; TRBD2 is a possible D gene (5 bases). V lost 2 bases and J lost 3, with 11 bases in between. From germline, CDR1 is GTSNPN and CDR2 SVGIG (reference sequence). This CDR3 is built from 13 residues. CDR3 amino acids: CAWSRGRLYEQYF. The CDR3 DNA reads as TGTGCCTGGAGTAGAGGGCGGCTCTACGAGCAGTACTTC.

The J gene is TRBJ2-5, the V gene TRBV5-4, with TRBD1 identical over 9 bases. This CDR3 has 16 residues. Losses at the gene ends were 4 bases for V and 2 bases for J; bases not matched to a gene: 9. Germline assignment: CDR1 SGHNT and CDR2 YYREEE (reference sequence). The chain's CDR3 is CASSLGRDRAQETQYF. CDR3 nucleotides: TGTGCCAGCAGCCTTGGTAGGGACAGGGCTCAAGAGACCCAGTACTTC.

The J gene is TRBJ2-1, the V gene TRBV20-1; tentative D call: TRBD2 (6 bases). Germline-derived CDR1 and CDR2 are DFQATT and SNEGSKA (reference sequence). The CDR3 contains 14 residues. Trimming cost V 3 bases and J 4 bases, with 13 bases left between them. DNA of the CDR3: TGCAGTGCTAGGCGGGGTGTAAGGTACAATGAGCAGTTCTTC. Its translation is CSARRGVRYNEQFF.

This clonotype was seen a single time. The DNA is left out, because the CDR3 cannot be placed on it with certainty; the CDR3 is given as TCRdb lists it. The chain's CDR3 is CASTSGGFGNTIYF. The chain combines TRBV19 with TRBJ1-3. Germline CDR1 and CDR2: LNHDA and SQIVND (reference sequence). The CDR3 comprises 14 residues, both ends counted.

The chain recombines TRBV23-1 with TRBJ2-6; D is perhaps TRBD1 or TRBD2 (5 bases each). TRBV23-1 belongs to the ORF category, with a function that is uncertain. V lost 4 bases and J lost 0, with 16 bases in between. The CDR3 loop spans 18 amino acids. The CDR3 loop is CASSRNLRGPSGANVLTF. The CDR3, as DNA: TGCGCCAGCAGTCGTAATCTAAGGGGACCCTCTGGGGCCAACGTCCTGACTTTC.

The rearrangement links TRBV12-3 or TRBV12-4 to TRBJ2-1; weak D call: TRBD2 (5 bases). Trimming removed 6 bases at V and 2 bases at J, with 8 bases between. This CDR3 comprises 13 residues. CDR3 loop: CASSDYTYNEQFF. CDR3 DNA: TGTGCCAGCAGCGACTATACCTACAATGAGCAGTTCTTC.

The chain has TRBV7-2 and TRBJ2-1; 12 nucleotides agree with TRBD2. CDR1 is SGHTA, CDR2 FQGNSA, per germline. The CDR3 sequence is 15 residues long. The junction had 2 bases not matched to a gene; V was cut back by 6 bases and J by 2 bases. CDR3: CASSPSGGAYNEQFF. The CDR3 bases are TGTGCCAGCAGTCCTAGCGGGGGGGCCTACAATGAGCAGTTCTTC. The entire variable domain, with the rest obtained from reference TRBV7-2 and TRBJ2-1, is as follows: GAGVSQSPSNKVTEKGKDVELRCDPISGHTALYWYRQSLGQGLEFLIYFQGNSAPDKSGLPSDRFSAERTGGSVSTLTIQRTQQEDSAVYLCASSPSGGAYNEQFFGPGTRLTVL.

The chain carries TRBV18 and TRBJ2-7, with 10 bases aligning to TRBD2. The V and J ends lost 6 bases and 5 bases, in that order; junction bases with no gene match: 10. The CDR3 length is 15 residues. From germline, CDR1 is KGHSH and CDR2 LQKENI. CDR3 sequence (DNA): TGTGCCAGCTCTCGGGGCCTAGCGGGAGTTAACGAGCAGTACTTC. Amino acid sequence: CASSRGLAGVNEQYF.

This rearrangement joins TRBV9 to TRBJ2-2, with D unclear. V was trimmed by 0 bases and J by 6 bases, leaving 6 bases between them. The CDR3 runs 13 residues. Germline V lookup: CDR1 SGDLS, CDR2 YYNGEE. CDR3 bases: TGTGCCAGCAGCGTAGATGGATCCGGGGAGCTGTTTTTT. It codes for CASSVDGSGELFF.

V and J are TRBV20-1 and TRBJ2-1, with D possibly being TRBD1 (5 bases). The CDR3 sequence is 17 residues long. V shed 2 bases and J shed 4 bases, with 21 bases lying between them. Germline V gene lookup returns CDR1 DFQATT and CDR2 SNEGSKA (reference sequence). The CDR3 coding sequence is TGCAGTGCTAGACCCCCCAGGGCACCGGAACTTTACAATGAGCAGTTCTTC. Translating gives CSARPPRAPELYNEQFF.

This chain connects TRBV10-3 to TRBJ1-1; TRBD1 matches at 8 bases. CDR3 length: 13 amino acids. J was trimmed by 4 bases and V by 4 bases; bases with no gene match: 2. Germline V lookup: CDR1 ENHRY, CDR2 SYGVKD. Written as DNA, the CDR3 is TGTGCCATCAGTGGACAGGGGCCCACTGAAGCTTTCTTT. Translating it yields CAISGQGPTEAFF.

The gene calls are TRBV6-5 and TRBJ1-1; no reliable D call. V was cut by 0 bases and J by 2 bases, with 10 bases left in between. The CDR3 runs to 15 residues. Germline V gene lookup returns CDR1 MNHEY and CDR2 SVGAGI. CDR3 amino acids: CASSYSIGYNTEAFF. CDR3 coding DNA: TGTGCCAGCAGTTACTCGATTGGCTACAACACTGAAGCTTTCTTT.

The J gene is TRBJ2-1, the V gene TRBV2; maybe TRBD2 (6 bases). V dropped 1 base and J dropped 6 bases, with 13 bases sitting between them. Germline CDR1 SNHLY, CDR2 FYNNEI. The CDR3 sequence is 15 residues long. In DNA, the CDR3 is TGTGCCAGCAGTGAAGTACTAGCTTCCGGCAATGAGCAGTTCTTC. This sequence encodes CASSEVLASGNEQFF.

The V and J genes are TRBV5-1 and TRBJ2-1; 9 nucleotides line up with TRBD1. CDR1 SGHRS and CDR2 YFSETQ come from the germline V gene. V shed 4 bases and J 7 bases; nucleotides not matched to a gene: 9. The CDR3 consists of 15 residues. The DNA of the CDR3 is TGCGCCAGCAGCGCCGGGACAGGGTGGGGAAATGAGCAGTTCTTC. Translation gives CASSAGTGWGNEQFF.

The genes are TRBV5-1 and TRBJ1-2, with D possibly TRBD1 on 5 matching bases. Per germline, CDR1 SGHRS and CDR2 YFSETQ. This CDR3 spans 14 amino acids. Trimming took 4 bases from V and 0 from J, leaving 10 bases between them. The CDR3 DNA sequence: TGCGCCAGCAGCGCGGGGACCTCTAACTATGGCTACACCTTC. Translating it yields CASSAGTSNYGYTF.